What follows are 14 T cell receptor gamma chains derived from one specimen sequenced in a study of human gamma delta and Vdelta1 T cells listed by TCRdb under 2018. These receptors lack a known antigen. Receptors were amplified or captured by PCR. Reads for this sample came from an Illumina MiSeq. TCRdb reprocessed the public data with the CATT caller; entries with the same nucleotide sequence were combined afterwards. This sample has 4,500 to 5,000 gamma-chain clones in its table, and less than 40% of those were observed once. The top ten constitute 2.5% to 3.5% of the sample. Specimen: Vdelta1 gamma-delta T cells from blood grown in culture (DOT cells). The sample's cell subset or site label, in plain terms: Delta One T cells, in vitro expanded/differentiated Vd1+ gamma-delta T cells. Source of these receptors: a human donor in good health.

The rearrangement joins TRGV4 to TRGJ1 or TRGJ2. The CDR3 has 11 residues. V was clipped by 4 bases and J by 4 bases; unmatched bases: 1. Looked up from germline, CDR1 is EGSTGY and CDR2 is YDSYTSSV. CDR3 amino acids: CATWEYYKKLF. CDR3 bases: TGTGCCACCTGGGAATATTATAAGAAACTCTTT.

V and J are TRGV2 and TRGJP1. This CDR3 spans 13 amino acids. Germline V lookup: CDR1 EGSNGY, CDR2 YDSYNSKV. Trimming at V came to 6 bases and at J to 10 bases, leaving 11 bases not matched to a gene. CDR3 protein: CATWNGGAWFKIF. The CDR3 coding sequence is TGTGCCACCTGGAATGGAGGGGCTTGGTTCAAGATATTT.

The chain carries TRGV3 and TRGJ1 or TRGJ2. CDR1 VTNTFY and CDR2 YDVSTARD come from the germline V gene (reference sequence). V lost 3 bases and J lost 0; bases outside the gene matches: 8. The CDR3 spans 15 residues. Here the CDR3 DNA reads TGTGCCACCTGGGACGGATCCAAGAATTATTATAAGAAACTCTTT. Translation: CATWDGSKNYYKKLF.

The gene calls are TRGV2 and TRGJ1 or TRGJ2. This CDR3 has 15 amino acids. The V gene's germline CDR1 is EGSNGY and CDR2 YDSYNSKV. V was pared by 0 bases and J by 1 base, with 6 bases of the junction left unmatched. CDR3 amino acids: CATWDGLENYYKKLF. As DNA, the CDR3 is TGTGCCACCTGGGACGGGCTCGAAAATTATTATAAGAAACTCTTT.

This clone was seen more than once but under ten times. Other DNA sequences within the sample encode an identical CDR3. The J gene is TRGJP2, the V gene TRGV2. CDR3 size: 12 residues. CDR1 and CDR2 from the germline V gene are EGSNGY and YDSYNSKV. V lost 0 bases, J lost 10 bases, and 2 bases stayed unmatched. CDR3 amino acids: CATWDGRWIKTF. CDR3 nucleotides: TGTGCCACCTGGGACGGGCGTTGGATCAAGACGTTT.

This clone was seen a handful of times. The genes are TRGV2 and TRGJP1. There are 15 residues in the CDR3. Germline V gene lookup returns CDR1 EGSNGY and CDR2 YDSYNSKV. V shed 0 bases and J 5 bases; nucleotides not matched to a gene: 6. CDR3 loop: CATWDGGGTGWFKIF. The CDR3 DNA is TGTGCCACCTGGGACGGGGGGGGGACTGGTTGGTTCAAGATATTT.

The chain recombines TRGV4 with TRGJ1 or TRGJ2. CDR1 EGSTGY and CDR2 YDSYTSSV come from the germline V gene. This CDR3 is built from 13 residues. The ends lost 0 bases at V and 9 bases at J; junction bases unmatched: 8. CDR3 residues: CATWDGQTGKKLF. The CDR3 DNA reads as TGTGCCACCTGGGATGGGCAAACGGGTAAGAAACTCTTT.

This clone is medium-sized (0.01 to 0.1%) by share. This chain links TRGV5 with TRGJ1 or TRGJ2. V gave up 6 bases and J gave up 5 bases; unmatched junction bases: 1. Germline CDR1 reads VINAFY; CDR2 reads YDVSNSKD. There are 10 residues in the CDR3. As DNA, the CDR3 is TGTGCCACCTGGCATTATAAGAAACTCTTT. Translation: CATWHYKKLF.

To note about this clone: This may come from a read error, since a much larger clone is one base off. This specimen includes other DNA sequences encoding the same CDR3. This sequence joins TRGV3 and TRGJP2. Germline loops: CDR1 VTNTFY, CDR2 YDVSTARD (reference sequence). The CDR3 covers 12 residues. The CDR3 nucleotides read TGTGCCACTTGGGACAGGCGTCAAGTCAAGACGTTT. It translates to CATWDRRQVKTF.

This clone has just a few counts. The chain is built from TRGV3 and TRGJP2. This CDR3 has 14 amino acids. V shed 3 bases and J 10 bases; nucleotides not matched to a gene: 11. The germline V gene has CDR1 VTNTFY and CDR2 YDVSTARD (reference sequence). The CDR3 DNA reads TGTGCCACCTGGGACGGACCCAGGGGTTGGATCAAGACGTTT. This encodes CATWDGPRGWIKTF.

The chain combines TRGV3 with TRGJP2. Germline assignment: CDR1 VTNTFY and CDR2 YDVSTARD (reference sequence). This CDR3 contains 17 residues. With 0 bases clipped from V and 3 bases from J, the junction kept 10 bases outside the gene matches. CDR3 sequence: CATWDRRDIGSDWIKTF. The CDR3 nucleotides read TGTGCCACCTGGGACAGGCGAGATATCGGTAGTGATTGGATCAAGACGTTT.

This rearrangement joins TRGV3 to TRGJ1 or TRGJ2. J lost 11 bases, V lost 0 bases, and 7 bases had no gene match. This CDR3 is 12 amino acids long. Germline CDR1 and CDR2: VTNTFY and YDVSTARD (reference sequence). The CDR3 DNA sequence: TGTGCCACCTGGGACAGGCCGATGGAGAAACTCTTT. Its protein is CATWDRPMEKLF.

This clone appeared a few times. This may stem from a read error, because a much larger clone lies one nucleotide away. This chain joins TRGV2 and TRGJ1 or TRGJ2. V lost 0 bases and J lost 6; bases outside the gene matches: 5. Germline V CDR1 and CDR2: EGSNGY, YDSYNSKV. The CDR3 is 13 amino acids. The CDR3 region is CATWDGPCYKKLF. The DNA for the CDR3 is TGTGCCACCTGGGACGGGCCTTGTTATAAGAAACTCTTT.

This clone is medium-sized by share. V is TRGV4 and J is TRGJP2. V lost 0 bases to trimming and J lost 8 bases; unmatched junction nucleotides: 12. The germline CDR1 and CDR2 sequences are EGSTGY and YDSYTSSV. The CDR3 contains 16 residues. CDR3 nucleotide sequence: TGTGCCACCTGGGATGGGCCTAAAATACGGGATTGGATCAAGACGTTT. It specifies CATWDGPKIRDWIKTF.